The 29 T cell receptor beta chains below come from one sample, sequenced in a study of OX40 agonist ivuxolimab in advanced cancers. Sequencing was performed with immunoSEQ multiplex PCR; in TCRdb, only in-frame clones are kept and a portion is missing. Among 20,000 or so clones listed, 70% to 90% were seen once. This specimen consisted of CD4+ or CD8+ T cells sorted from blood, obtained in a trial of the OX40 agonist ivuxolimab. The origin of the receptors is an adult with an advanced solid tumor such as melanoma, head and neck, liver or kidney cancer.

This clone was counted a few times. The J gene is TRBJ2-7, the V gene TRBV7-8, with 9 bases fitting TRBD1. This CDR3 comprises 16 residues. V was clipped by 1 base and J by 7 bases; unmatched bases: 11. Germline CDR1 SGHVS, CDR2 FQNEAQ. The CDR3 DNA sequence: TGTGCCAGCAGCTTAGTGGGACAGGGATTACGAGCAGAGCAGTACTTC. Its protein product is CASSLVGQGLRAEQYF.

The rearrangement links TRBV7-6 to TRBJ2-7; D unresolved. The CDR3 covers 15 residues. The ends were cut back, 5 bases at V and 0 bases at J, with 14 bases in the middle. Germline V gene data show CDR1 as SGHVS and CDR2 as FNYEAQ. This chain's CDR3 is CASSPRAGLSYEQYF. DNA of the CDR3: TGTGCCAGCAGCCCTCGGGCCGGCCTCTCCTACGAGCAGTACTTC. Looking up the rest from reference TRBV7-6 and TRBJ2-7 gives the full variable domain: GAGVSQSPRYKVTKRGQDVALRCDPISGHVSLYWYRQALGQGPEFLTYFNYEAQQDKSGLPNDRFSAERPEGSISTLTIQRTEQRDSAMYRCASSPRAGLSYEQYFGPGTRLTVT.

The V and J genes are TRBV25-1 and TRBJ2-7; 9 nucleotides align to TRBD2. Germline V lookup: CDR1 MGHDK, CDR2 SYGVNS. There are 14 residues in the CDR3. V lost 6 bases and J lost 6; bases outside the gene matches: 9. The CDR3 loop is CASRGPGLASEQYF. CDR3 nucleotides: TGTGCCAGCAGAGGGCCGGGACTAGCTTCCGAGCAGTACTTC.

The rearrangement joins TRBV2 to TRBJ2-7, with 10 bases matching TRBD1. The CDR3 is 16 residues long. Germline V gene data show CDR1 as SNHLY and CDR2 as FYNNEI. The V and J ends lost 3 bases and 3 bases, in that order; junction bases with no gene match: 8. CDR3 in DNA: TGTGCCAGCAGTGACCCTGGACAGGGGGTGAACTACGAGCAGTACTTC. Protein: CASSDPGQGVNYEQYF.

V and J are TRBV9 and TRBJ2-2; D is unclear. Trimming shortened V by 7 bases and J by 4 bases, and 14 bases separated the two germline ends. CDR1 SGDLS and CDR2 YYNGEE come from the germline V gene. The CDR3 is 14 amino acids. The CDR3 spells CASQTSSVTGELFF. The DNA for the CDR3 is TGTGCCAGCCAGACCTCCTCTGTCACCGGGGAGCTGTTTTTT.

The CDR3 DNA sequence: TGCGCCAGCAGCCAAGATCGGATTAGCGGGGGGGGCACAGATACGCAGTATTTT. This translates into CASSQDRISGGGTDTQYF. The chain couples TRBV4-1 to TRBJ2-3; TRBD2 matches at 11 bases. Germline trimming cut 0 bases from V and 1 base from J; bases unmatched to any gene: 6. The V gene's germline CDR1 is MGHRA and CDR2 YSYEKL. This CDR3 has 18 amino acids.

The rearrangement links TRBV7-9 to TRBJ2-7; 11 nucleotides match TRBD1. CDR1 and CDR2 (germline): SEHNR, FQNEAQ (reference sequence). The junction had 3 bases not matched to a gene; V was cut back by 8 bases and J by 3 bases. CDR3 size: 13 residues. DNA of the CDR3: TGTGCCAGCGCCGGGACAGGGGGCTACGAGCAGTACTTC. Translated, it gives CASAGTGGYEQYF.

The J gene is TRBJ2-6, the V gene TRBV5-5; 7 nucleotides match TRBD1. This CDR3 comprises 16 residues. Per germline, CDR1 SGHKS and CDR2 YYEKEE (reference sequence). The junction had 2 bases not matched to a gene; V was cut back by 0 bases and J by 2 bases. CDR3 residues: CASSLGQGPGANVLTF. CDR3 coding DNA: TGTGCCAGCAGCTTGGGACAGGGCCCTGGGGCCAACGTCCTGACTTTC.

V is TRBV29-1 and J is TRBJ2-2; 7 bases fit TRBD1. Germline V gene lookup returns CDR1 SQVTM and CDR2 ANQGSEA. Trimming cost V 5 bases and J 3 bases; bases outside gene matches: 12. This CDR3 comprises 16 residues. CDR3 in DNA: TGCAGCGTTAGGCTGAACGACAGGGCGGACACCGGGGAGCTGTTTTTT. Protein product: CSVRLNDRADTGELFF.

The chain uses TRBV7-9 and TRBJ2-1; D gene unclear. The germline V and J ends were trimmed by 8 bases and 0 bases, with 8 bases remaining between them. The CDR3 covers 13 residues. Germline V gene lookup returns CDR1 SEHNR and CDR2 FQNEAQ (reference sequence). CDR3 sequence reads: CASGLSSYNEQFF. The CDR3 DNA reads TGTGCCAGCGGGCTCAGCTCCTACAATGAGCAGTTCTTC.

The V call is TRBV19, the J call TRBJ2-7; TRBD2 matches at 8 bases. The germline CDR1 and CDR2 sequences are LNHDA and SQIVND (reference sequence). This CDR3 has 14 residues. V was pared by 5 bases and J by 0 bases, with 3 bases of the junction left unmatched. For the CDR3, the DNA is TGTGCCAGTAGTGCCACTAGCGGCTCCTACGAGCAGTACTTC. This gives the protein CASSATSGSYEQYF.

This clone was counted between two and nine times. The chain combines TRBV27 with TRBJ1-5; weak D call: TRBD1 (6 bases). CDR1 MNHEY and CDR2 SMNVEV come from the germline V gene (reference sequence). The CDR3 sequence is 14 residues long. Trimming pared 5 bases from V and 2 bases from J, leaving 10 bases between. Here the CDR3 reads CASSRRQGNQPQHF. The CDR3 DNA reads TGTGCCAGCAGTCGTCGACAGGGCAATCAGCCCCAGCATTTT.

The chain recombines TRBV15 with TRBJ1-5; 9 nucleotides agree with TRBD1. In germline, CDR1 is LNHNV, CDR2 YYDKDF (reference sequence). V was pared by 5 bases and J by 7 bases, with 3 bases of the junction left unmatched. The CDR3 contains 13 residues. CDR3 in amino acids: CATSPQGAQPQHF. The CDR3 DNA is TGTGCCACCAGCCCACAGGGGGCCCAGCCCCAGCATTTT. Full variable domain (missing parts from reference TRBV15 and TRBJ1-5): DAMVIQNPRYQVTQFGKPVTLSCSQTLNHNVMYWYQQKSSQAPKLLFHYYDKDFNNEADTPDNFQSRRPNTSFCFLDIRSPGLGDTAMYLCATSPQGAQPQHFGDGTRLSIL.

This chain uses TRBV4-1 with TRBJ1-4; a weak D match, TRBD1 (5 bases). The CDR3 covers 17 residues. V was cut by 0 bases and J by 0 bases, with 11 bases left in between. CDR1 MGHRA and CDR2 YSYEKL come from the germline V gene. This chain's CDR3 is CASSQDFPGATNEKLFF. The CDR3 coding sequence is TGCGCCAGCAGCCAAGATTTTCCGGGGGCAACTAATGAAAAACTGTTTTTT.

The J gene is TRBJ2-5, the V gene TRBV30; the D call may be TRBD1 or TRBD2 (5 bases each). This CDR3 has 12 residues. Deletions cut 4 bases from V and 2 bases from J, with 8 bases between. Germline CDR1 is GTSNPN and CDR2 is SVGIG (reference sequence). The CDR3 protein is CAWTGPQETQYF. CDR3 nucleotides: TGTGCCTGGACGGGACCTCAAGAGACCCAGTACTTC. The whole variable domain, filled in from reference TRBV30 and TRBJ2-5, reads SQTIHQWPATLVQPVGSPLSLECTVEGTSNPNLYWYRQAAGRGLQLLFYSVGIGQISSEVPQNLSASRPQDRQFILSSKKLLLSDSGFYLCAWTGPQETQYFGPGTRLLVL.

CDR3: CASSVDRGNYGYTF. The CDR3 region has the DNA TGTGCCAGCAGCGTGGACAGGGGGAACTATGGCTACACCTTC. This rearrangement joins TRBV9 to TRBJ1-2, with 10 bases matching TRBD1. The CDR3 extends over 14 amino acids. CDR1 and CDR2 (germline): SGDLS, YYNGEE. Trimming took 2 bases from V and 2 from J; bases not matched to a gene: 0.

The CDR3, as DNA: TGCGCCAGCAGCCAAGATAGTGGAGGGGATGGCTACACCTTC. Translating it yields CASSQDSGGDGYTF. The chain uses TRBV4-1 and TRBJ1-2; a possible D gene is TRBD1 (5 bases). Trimming took off 0 bases at V and 6 bases at J, with 11 bases between the two ends. CDR1 and CDR2 from the germline V gene are MGHRA and YSYEKL. The CDR3 is 14 residues long.

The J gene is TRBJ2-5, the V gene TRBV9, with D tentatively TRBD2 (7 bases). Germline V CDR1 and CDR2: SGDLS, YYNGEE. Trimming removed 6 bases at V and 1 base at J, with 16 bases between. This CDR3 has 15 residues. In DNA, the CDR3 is TGTGCCAGCACCCGAGGGGGAGGGGGCCAAGAGACCCAGTACTTC. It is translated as CASTRGGGGQETQYF.

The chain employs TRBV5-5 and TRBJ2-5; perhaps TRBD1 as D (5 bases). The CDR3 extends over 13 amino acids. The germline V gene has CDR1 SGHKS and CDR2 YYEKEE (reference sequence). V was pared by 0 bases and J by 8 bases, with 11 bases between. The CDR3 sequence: CASSLEQEKTQYF. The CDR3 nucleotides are TGTGCCAGCAGCTTGGAACAGGAAAAAACCCAGTACTTC.

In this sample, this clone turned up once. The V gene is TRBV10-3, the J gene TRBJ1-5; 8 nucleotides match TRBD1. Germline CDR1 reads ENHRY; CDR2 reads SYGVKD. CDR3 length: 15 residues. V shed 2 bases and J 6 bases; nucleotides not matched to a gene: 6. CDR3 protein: CAISETGGEGQPQHF. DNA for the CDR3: TGTGCCATCAGTGAGACAGGGGGGGAGGGTCAGCCCCAGCATTTT.

The CDR3 region is CASSVAGTSSAGELFF. The CDR3 DNA sequence: TGTGCCAGCAGCGTAGCTGGGACTAGTTCGGCCGGGGAGCTGTTTTTT. The chain employs TRBV9 and TRBJ2-2; 8 bases are a match to TRBD2. This CDR3 is 16 amino acids long. V was pared by 0 bases and J by 6 bases, with 7 bases of the junction left unmatched. Germline V gene sequence: CDR1 SGDLS, CDR2 YYNGEE.

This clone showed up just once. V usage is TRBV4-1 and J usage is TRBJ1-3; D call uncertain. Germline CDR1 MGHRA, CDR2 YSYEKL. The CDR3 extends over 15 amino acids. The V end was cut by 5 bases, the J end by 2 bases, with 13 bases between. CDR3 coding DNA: TGCGCCAGCAGCACCGTCCCCGGGACTGGAAACACCATATATTTT. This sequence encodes CASSTVPGTGNTIYF.

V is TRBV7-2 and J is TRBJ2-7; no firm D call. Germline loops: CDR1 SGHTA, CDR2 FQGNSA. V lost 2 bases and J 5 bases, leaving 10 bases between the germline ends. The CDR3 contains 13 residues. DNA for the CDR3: TGTGCCAGCAGCTTAACCCTAATCCACGAGCAGTACTTC. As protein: CASSLTLIHEQYF.

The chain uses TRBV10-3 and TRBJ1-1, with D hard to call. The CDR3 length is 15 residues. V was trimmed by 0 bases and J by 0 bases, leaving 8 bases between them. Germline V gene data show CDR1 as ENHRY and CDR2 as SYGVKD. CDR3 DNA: TGTGCCATCAGTGAGTCGATCAGCATGAACACTGAAGCTTTCTTT. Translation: CAISESISMNTEAFF.

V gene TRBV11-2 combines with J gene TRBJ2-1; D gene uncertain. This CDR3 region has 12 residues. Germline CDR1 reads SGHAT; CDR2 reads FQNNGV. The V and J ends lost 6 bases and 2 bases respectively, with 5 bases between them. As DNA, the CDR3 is TGTGCCAGCAGAAGGGCCTACAATGAGCAGTTCTTC. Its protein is CASRRAYNEQFF.

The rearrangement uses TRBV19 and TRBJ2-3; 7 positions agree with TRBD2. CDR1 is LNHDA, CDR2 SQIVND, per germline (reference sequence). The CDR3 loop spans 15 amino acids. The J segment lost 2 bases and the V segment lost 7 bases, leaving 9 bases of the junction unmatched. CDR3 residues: CASMLSGTNTDTQYF. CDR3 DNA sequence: TGTGCCAGTATGTTATCCGGGACTAACACAGATACGCAGTATTTT.

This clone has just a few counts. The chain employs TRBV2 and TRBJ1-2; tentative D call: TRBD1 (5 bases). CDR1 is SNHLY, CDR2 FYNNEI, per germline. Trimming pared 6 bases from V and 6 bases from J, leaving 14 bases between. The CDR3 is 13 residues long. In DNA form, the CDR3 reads TGTGCCAGCAGGGGGACCGCACTGCATGGCTACACCTTC. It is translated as CASRGTALHGYTF.

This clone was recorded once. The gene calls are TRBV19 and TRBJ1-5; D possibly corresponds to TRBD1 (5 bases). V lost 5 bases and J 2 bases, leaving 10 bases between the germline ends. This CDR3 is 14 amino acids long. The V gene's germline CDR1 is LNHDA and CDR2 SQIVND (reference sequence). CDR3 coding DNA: TGTGCCAGTAGTCATGGGACGGGCAATCAGCCCCAGCATTTT. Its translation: CASSHGTGNQPQHF.

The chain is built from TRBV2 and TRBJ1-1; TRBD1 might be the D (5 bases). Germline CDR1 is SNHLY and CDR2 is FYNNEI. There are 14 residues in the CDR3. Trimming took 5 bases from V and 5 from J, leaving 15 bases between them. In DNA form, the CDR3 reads TGTGCCAGCAGTCCCCCCGAAGGGGCTACTGAAGCTTTCTTT. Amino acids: CASSPPEGATEAFF.